The rows below give T cell receptor beta chains drawn from one sample of a study of early stage breast cancer tumors. Sequencing used immunoSEQ multiplex PCR; TCRdb keeps in-frame clones, though not all of them. The sample consists of around 53,000 clones, 90% to 95% of them appearing once. The sequenced sample was blood. The receptors shown here come from a person between 70 and 80 years old with breast cancer. Each CDR3 is given with its conserved first and last residue. D genes are given only for firm matches. Clone size appears in some rows only: once, few, many, or a class for an expanded clone.

D gene	V gene	clone size	J gene	CDR3 protein	CDR3 DNA
-	TRBV28	-	TRBJ1-5	CASSFFGGYQPQHF	TGTGCCAGCAGTTTCTTTGGCGGCTATCAGCCCCAGCATTTT
-	TRBV30	-	TRBJ1-6	CAWSEGDNSPLHF	TGTGCCTGGAGTGAGGGGGATAATTCACCCCTCCACTTT
-	TRBV28	-	TRBJ2-1	CASSPHSSYNEQFF	TGTGCCAGCAGTCCTCATAGCTCCTACAATGAGCAGTTCTTC
-	TRBV4-1	-	TRBJ1-6	CASSLLTGSYNSPLHF	TGCGCCAGCAGCCTCTTAACAGGGTCCTATAATTCACCCCTCCACTTT
TRBD1	TRBV5-1	-	TRBJ1-1	CASSGDREQAFF	TGCGCCAGCAGCGGGGACAGGGAACAAGCTTTCTTT
TRBD1	TRBV6-6	-	TRBJ1-2	CASSKQGADYGYTF	TGTGCCAGCAGTAAACAGGGGGCGGACTATGGCTACACCTTC
TRBD1	TRBV10-3	-	TRBJ2-7	CAVGQASGSYEQYF	TGTGCCGTGGGACAGGCGAGTGGCTCCTACGAGCAGTACTTC
TRBD1	TRBV19	-	TRBJ1-2	CASSTNRGEGYGYTF	TGTGCCAGTAGTACGAACAGGGGAGAGGGCTATGGCTACACCTTC
-	TRBV4-3	-	TRBJ1-4	CASSQVGHQGEKLFF	TGCGCCAGCAGCCAAGTGGGCCACCAGGGAGAAAAACTGTTTTTT
-	TRBV18	-	TRBJ1-3	CASSPTRGGNTIYF	TGTGCCAGCTCACCAACGAGGGGGGGAAACACCATATATTTT
TRBD1	TRBV7-2	-	TRBJ1-5	CASSLGRQGNQPQHF	TGTGCCAGCAGCTTAGGGCGACAGGGGAATCAGCCCCAGCATTTT
TRBD1	TRBV25-1	-	TRBJ1-6	CASGDRDNSPLHF	TGTGCCAGCGGGGACAGAGATAATTCACCCCTCCACTTT
-	TRBV4-2	-	TRBJ1-5	CASSPRPGDQPQHF	TGTGCCAGCAGCCCCCGCCCAGGGGACCAGCCCCAGCATTTT
-	TRBV6-6	-	TRBJ1-1	CASSYAATRMNEVAFF	TGTGCCAGCAGTTACGCAGCGACCCGGATGAATGAGGTAGCTTTCTTT
-	TRBV13	-	TRBJ2-4	CASSLAERNIQYF	TGTGCCAGCAGCTTAGCTGAGAGGAACATTCAGTACTTC
-	TRBV25-1	-	TRBJ1-2	CASSGTGRGTFDYTF	TGTGCCAGCAGTGGAACAGGGAGGGGGACTTTCGACTACACCTTC
-	TRBV15	-	TRBJ2-5	CATSRGQETQYF	TGTGCCACCAGCAGAGGCCAGGAGACCCAGTACTTC
TRBD1	TRBV27	few	TRBJ1-1	CASTTGQGYTEAFF	TGTGCCAGCACCACCGGACAGGGGTACACTGAAGCTTTCTTT
TRBD2	TRBV5-1	-	TRBJ2-2	CASSLASGRARSTGELFF	TGCGCCAGCAGCCTCGCTAGCGGGAGGGCCCGGAGTACCGGGGAGCTGTTTTTT
-	TRBV15	-	TRBJ1-2	CATSRDIQSIGDGYTF	TGTGCCACCAGCAGAGATATTCAAAGTATAGGGGATGGCTACACCTTC
-	TRBV10-2	-	TRBJ1-1	CASSAGLPEAFF	TGCGCCAGCAGTGCCGGTCTCCCTGAAGCTTTCTTT
-	TRBV2	-	TRBJ1-2	CASSDVVGGYTF	TGTGCCAGCAGTGACGTTGTGGGCGGCTACACCTTC